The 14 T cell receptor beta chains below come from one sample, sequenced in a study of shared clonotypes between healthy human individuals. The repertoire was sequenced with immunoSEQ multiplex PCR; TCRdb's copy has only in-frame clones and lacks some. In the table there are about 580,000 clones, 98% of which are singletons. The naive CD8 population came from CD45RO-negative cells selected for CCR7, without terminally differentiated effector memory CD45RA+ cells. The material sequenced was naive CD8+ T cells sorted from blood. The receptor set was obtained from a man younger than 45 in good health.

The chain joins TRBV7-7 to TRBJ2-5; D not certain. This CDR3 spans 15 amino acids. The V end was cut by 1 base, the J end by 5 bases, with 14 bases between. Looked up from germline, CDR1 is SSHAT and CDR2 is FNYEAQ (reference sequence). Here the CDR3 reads CASSLGPTIGETQYF. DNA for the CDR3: TGTGCCAGCAGCTTAGGTCCTACAATCGGGGAGACCCAGTACTTC.

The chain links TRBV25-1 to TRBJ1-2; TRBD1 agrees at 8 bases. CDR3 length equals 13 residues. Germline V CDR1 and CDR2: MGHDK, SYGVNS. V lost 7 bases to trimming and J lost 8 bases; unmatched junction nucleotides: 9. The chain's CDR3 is CASNNQGAGGYTF. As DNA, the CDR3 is TGTGCCAGCAATAATCAGGGGGCAGGCGGCTACACCTTC.

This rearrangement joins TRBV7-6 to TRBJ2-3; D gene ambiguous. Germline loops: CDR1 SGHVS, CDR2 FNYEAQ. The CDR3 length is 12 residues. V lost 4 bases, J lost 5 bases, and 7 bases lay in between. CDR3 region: CASSSERDTQYF. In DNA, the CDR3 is TGTGCCAGCAGCTCCGAGCGAGATACGCAGTATTTT.

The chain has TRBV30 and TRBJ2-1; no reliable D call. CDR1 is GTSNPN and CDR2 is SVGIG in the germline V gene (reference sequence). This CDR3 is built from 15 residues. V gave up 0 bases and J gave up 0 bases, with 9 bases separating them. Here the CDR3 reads CAWSVDASSYNEQFF. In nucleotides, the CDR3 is TGTGCCTGGAGTGTAGACGCAAGCTCCTACAATGAGCAGTTCTTC. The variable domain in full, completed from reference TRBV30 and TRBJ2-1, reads SQTIHQWPATLVQPVGSPLSLECTVEGTSNPNLYWYRQAAGRGLQLLFYSVGIGQISSEVPQNLSASRPQDRQFILSSKKLLLSDSGFYLCAWSVDASSYNEQFFGPGTRLTVL.

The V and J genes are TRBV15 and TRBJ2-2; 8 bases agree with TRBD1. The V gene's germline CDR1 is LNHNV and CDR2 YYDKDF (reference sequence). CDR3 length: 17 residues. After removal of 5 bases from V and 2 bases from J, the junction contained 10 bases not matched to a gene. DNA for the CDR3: TGTGCCACCAGCCAGGACAGGGAGATTAGAAACACCGGGGAGCTGTTTTTT. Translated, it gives CATSQDREIRNTGELFF.

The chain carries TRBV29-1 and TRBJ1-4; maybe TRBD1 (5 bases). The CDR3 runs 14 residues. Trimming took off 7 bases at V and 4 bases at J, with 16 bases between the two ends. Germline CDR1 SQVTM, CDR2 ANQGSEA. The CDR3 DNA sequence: TGCAGCGCCTCAGGGACCTTAGATAATGAAAAACTGTTTTTT. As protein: CSASGTLDNEKLFF.

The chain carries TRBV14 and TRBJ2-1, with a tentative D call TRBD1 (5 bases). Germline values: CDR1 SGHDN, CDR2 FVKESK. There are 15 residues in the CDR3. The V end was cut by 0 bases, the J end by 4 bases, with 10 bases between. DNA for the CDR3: TGTGCCAGCAGCCAAGAAAGGACATCATACAATGAGCAGTTCTTC. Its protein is CASSQERTSYNEQFF.

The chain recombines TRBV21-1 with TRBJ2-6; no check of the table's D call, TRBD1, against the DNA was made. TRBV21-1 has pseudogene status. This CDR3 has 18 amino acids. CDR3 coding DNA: TGTGCCAGCATAGATCGGGACCAACCCGGGACAGGGGCCAACGTCCTGACTTTC. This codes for CASIDRDQPGTGANVLTF.

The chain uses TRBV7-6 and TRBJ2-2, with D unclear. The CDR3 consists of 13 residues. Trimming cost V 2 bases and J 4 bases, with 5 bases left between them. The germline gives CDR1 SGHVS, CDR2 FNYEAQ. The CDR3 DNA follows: TGTGCCAGCAGCTTACAGTCCACCGGGGAGCTGTTTTTT. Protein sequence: CASSLQSTGELFF.

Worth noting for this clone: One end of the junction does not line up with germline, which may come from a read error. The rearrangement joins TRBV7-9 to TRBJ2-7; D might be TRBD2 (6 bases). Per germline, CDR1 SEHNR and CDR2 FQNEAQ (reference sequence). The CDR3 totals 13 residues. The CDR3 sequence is CASSLAAWREPTF. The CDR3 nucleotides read TGTGCCAGCAGCTTAGCGGCGTGGCGGGAACCAACTTTC.

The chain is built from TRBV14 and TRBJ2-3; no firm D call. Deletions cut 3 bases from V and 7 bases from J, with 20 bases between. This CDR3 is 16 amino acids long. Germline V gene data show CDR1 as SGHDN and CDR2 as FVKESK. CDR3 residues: CASSHFDGSPDHTQYF. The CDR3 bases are TGTGCCAGCAGCCATTTCGACGGATCACCCGACCATACGCAGTATTTT.

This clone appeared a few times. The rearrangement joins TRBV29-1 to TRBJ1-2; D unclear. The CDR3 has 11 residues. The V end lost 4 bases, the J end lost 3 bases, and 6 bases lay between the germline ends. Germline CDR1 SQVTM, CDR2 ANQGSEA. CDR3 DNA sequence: TGCAGCGTTGGTGCACACTATGGCTACACCTTC. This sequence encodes CSVGAHYGYTF.

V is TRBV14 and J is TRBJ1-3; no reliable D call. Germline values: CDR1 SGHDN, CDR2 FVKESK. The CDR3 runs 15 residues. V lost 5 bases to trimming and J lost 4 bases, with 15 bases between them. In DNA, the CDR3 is TGTGCCAGCAGCGTCTTGGAAGGACGAGGAAACACCATATATTTT. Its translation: CASSVLEGRGNTIYF.

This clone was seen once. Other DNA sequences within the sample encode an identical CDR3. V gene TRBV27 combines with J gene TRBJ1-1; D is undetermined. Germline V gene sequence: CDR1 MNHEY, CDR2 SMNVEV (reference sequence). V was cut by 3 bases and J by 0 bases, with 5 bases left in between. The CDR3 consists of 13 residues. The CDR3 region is CASSFSVNTEAFF. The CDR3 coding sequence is TGTGCCAGCAGTTTCAGTGTGAACACTGAAGCTTTCTTT.